The TCR beta chain described here comes from a study of shared clonotypes between healthy human individuals. Study-wide results and caveats: Non-shared clonotypes displayed generation probabilities falling below those of clonotypes present in all four donors.

V lost 3 bases to trimming and J lost 5 bases, with 13 bases between them. This CDR3 contains 14 residues. The germline V gene encodes CDR1 SNHLY and CDR2 FYNNEI. In regard to this clone: Its target is not known.

Data came from immunoSEQ multiplex PCR; TCRdb stores just in-frame clones and leaves some out. Here the sample spans hundreds of thousands of clones, around 97% being singletons. Input material: naive CD4+ T cells sorted from blood. Noted subset: CD45RA+ positively selected. The clonotype originates from a woman younger than 45 in good health. The chain links TRBV2 to TRBJ2-5; possibly TRBD1 for D (5 bases). The CDR3 reads CASSDQGRRETQYF. Here the CDR3 DNA reads TGTGCCAGCAGTGACCAGGGAAGAAGGGAGACCCAGTACTTC. Together with reference TRBV2 and TRBJ2-5, the CDR3 gives the full variable domain: EPEVTQTPSHQVTQMGQEVILRCVPISNHLYFYWYRQILGQKVEFLVSFYNNEISEKSEIFDDQFSVERPDGSNFTLKIRSTKLEDSAMYFCASSDQGRRETQYFGPGTRLLVL.